Shown below are 8 T cell receptor beta chains from a single sample sequenced in a study of cytomegalovirus exposure and HLA in healthy donors. Both 60 Vbeta primers and 13 Jbeta primers went into the PCR. TCRdb's table, derived via immunoSEQ multiplex PCR, lists solely in-frame clones and lacks some. The table has around 130,000 clones, 75% seen once. The specimen was PBMCs. The receptors shown here come from a woman aged 40 to 50 in good health and CMV-seropositive.

The chain carries TRBV7-8 and TRBJ2-7, with 7 nucleotides matching TRBD2. J was trimmed by 7 bases and V by 5 bases; bases with no gene match: 8. Germline V gene sequence: CDR1 SGHVS, CDR2 FQNEAQ. CDR3 length: 13 amino acids. This chain's CDR3 is CASSPGRVGEQYF. The CDR3 DNA sequence: TGTGCCAGCAGCCCTGGGAGGGTCGGGGAGCAGTACTTC.

The chain is built from TRBV4-3 and TRBJ2-7, with D possibly matching TRBD1 (6 bases). The ends were cut back, 0 bases at V and 2 bases at J, with 23 bases in the middle. CDR1 and CDR2 from the germline V gene are LGHNA and YSLEER. The CDR3 contains 19 residues. The CDR3 is CASSQEGRGTSYDPYEQYF. In nucleotides, the CDR3 is TGCGCCAGCAGCCAAGAGGGCAGGGGCACCTCCTACGACCCCTACGAGCAGTACTTC.

The rearrangement links TRBV4-1 to TRBJ2-3, with D tentatively TRBD1 (5 bases). The CDR3 totals 16 residues. CDR1 and CDR2 (germline): MGHRA, YSYEKL. V dropped 0 bases and J dropped 1 base, with 11 bases sitting between them. The CDR3 reads CASSQEGQQRTDTQYF. Here the CDR3 DNA reads TGCGCCAGCAGCCAAGAGGGGCAACAACGCACAGATACGCAGTATTTT.

The chain has TRBV7-8 and TRBJ2-3; no reliable D call. Deletions cut 2 bases from V and 1 base from J, with 10 bases between. CDR1 and CDR2 from the germline V gene are SGHVS and FQNEAQ. This CDR3 is 15 amino acids long. The CDR3 nucleotides read TGTGCCAGCAGCTTATTCGGTGCGGGCACAGATACGCAGTATTTT. It codes for CASSLFGAGTDTQYF.

The chain couples TRBV28 to TRBJ1-1; TRBD1 matches 10 bases. Germline V gene data show CDR1 as MDHEN and CDR2 as SYDVKM. This CDR3 spans 18 amino acids. Trimming cost V 1 base and J 3 bases; bases outside gene matches: 11. CDR3 sequence reads: CASSLLPGQGTRHTEAFF. The CDR3 DNA sequence: TGTGCCAGCAGTTTATTGCCGGGACAGGGGACGAGGCACACTGAAGCTTTCTTT.

The chain employs TRBV2 and TRBJ1-1; D gene uncertain. Between the trimmed V and J ends, which lost 2 bases and 0 bases, there was a span of 16 bases. Germline V gives CDR1 SNHLY, CDR2 FYNNEI. CDR3 length equals 17 residues. The CDR3 coding sequence is TGTGCCAGCAGTGAACGGGTTGGCGTTTTAATGAACACTGAAGCTTTCTTT. Its translation: CASSERVGVLMNTEAFF.

The chain couples TRBV19 to TRBJ1-5, with 12 bases matching TRBD1. V shed 10 bases, J shed 6 bases, and the junction held 4 bases outside the gene matches. The CDR3 consists of 13 residues. CDR1 and CDR2 (germline): LNHDA, SQIVND (reference sequence). CDR3 sequence (DNA): TGTGCCACCGGGACAGGGGGCGTTCAGCCCCAGCATTTT. This codes for CATGTGGVQPQHF.

This clone was seen just once. The CDR3, as DNA: TGTGCCTGGAGTGTACTTTGGACAGGAGGCAAAGAGACCCAGTACTTC. It translates to CAWSVLWTGGKETQYF. The chain uses TRBV30 and TRBJ2-5, with 7 bases lining up with TRBD1. The CDR3 length is 16 residues. The V segment lost 0 bases and the J segment 3 bases; nucleotides outside the gene matches: 10. The germline CDR1 and CDR2 sequences are GTSNPN and SVGIG (reference sequence).